A selection of T cell receptor beta chains follows, all from one sample in a study of shared clonotypes between healthy human individuals. Libraries were prepared by immunoSEQ multiplex PCR; TCRdb keeps only in-frame clonotypes and omits some of them. The data hold some 900,000 clones, with approximately 80% observed a single time. Sequenced: memory CD4+ T cells sorted from blood. The receptor source for this set is a man aged 18 to 29 in good health. Each CDR3 is given without its conserved first and last residue. Each record gives: V gene, J gene, CDR3 protein.

TRBV10-1,TRBJ1-2,ASSERTNYGYT
TRBV6-6,TRBJ2-1,ASSPPGQGVLNEQF
TRBV6-6,TRBJ2-6,ASSDRFQGANVLT
TRBV7-6,TRBJ2-6,ASSPFSGAGANVLT
TRBV5-4,TRBJ2-2,ASSSRGTNTGELF
TRBV30,TRBJ1-4,AWSVRTTTNEKLF
TRBV7-2,TRBJ2-7,ASSLDGSGTPYEQY
TRBV7-9,TRBJ2-4,ASSLSAGTSVSAKNIQY
TRBV5-4,TRBJ2-3,ASSRTASTDTQY
TRBV11-2,TRBJ1-1,ASSPIGFTEAF
TRBV28,TRBJ1-5,ASSLSGQPQH
TRBV16,TRBJ1-2,ASSQGQAEGYT
TRBV2,TRBJ2-1,ASSEDRGSYNEQF
TRBV6-6,TRBJ2-7,ASSQGLGEQY
TRBV5-1,TRBJ1-6,ASSLAEASSYNSPLH
TRBV4-1,TRBJ2-5,ASSPVGGWGKETQY
TRBV30,TRBJ2-3,AWSVGPARDTQY
TRBV5-4,TRBJ2-3,ASSLDPSLGTDTQY